Each of the 12 T cell receptor beta chains below was sequenced from the same sample in a study of cytomegalovirus exposure and HLA in healthy donors. Primers for the PCR totalled 60 Vbeta and 13 Jbeta. The method was immunoSEQ multiplex PCR; TCRdb's version includes in-frame clones alone and lacks a portion of them. The repertoire holds some 150,000 clones, with about 80% as singletons. What was sequenced was PBMCs. These receptors originate from a man aged 30-40 years in good health and CMV-seropositive.

Only one count was recorded for this clone. The gene calls are TRBV11-2 and TRBJ1-1; possible D gene TRBD1, 5 bases. V was trimmed by 5 bases and J by 0 bases, leaving 10 bases between them. CDR1 SGHAT and CDR2 FQNNGV come from the germline V gene. CDR3 length equals 14 residues. The CDR3 loop is CASSPRTLNTEAFF. The CDR3 region has the DNA TGTGCCAGCAGCCCAAGGACACTGAACACTGAAGCTTTCTTT.

This clone was seen only once. The chain employs TRBV5-1 and TRBJ2-5, with 7 bases fitting TRBD1. The DNA end lines up better with TRBJ2-7; the J call may be wrong. Germline V gene data show CDR1 as SGHRS and CDR2 as YFSETQ. This CDR3 comprises 13 residues. CDR3 region: CATSTRQGSEQYF. The CDR3 nucleotides are TGCGCCACCTCGACCCGACAGGGATCCGAGCAGTACTTC.

This clone was seen only once. The chain has TRBV4-1 and TRBJ2-5; maybe TRBD2 (5 bases). The germline CDR1 and CDR2 sequences are MGHRA and YSYEKL. CDR3 length: 15 residues. V was shortened by 1 base and J by 3 bases, with 12 bases between the two germline ends. The CDR3: CASSQVSGIEETQYF. The CDR3 DNA sequence: TGCGCCAGCAGCCAAGTGTCCGGGATCGAAGAGACCCAGTACTTC.

V gene TRBV5-6 combines with J gene TRBJ2-7, with 9 bases lining up with TRBD1. The CDR3 is made up of 17 amino acids. Trimming cost V 0 bases and J 2 bases; bases outside gene matches: 9. Germline V gene lookup returns CDR1 SGHDT and CDR2 YYEEEE. The CDR3 nucleotides read TGTGCCAGCAGCTTGGGTCTTTGGGACAGGGTGACCTACGAGCAGTACTTC. Residues: CASSLGLWDRVTYEQYF.

The chain employs TRBV9 and TRBJ2-2; tentative D call: TRBD1 (5 bases). This CDR3 has 14 residues. Trimming removed 4 bases from V and 3 bases from J, with 10 bases in between. Germline values: CDR1 SGDLS, CDR2 YYNGEE. CDR3 bases: TGTGCCAGCAGCCCCCGACAGTACACCGGGGAGCTGTTTTTT. Amino acid sequence: CASSPRQYTGELFF.

The rearrangement links TRBV6-4 to TRBJ2-2; TRBD1 matches at 8 bases. Germline V gives CDR1 MRHNA, CDR2 SNTAGT. V lost 0 bases to trimming and J lost 6 bases; unmatched junction nucleotides: 3. This CDR3 has 15 residues. The CDR3: CASSDSDRAPGELFF. The CDR3 bases are TGTGCCAGCAGTGACTCGGACAGGGCCCCCGGGGAGCTGTTTTTT.

The chain combines TRBV29-1 with TRBJ2-7, with 11 bases identical to TRBD1. The length of the CDR3 is 17 residues. Germline V lookup: CDR1 SQVTM, CDR2 ANQGSEA. Trimming removed 1 base from V and 3 bases from J; junction bases left unmatched: 11. The CDR3 nucleotides read TGCAGCGTTGAAGCTCAGGGGACAGGGGGTAATTTCTACGAGCAGTACTTC. It codes for CSVEAQGTGGNFYEQYF.

Only a few counts were recorded for this clone. Other DNA sequences from this sample encode an identical CDR3 as well. The chain joins TRBV9 to TRBJ1-1; D is uncertain. The V end lost 0 bases, the J end lost 5 bases, and 8 bases lay between the germline ends. The CDR3 spans 13 residues. Germline lookup yields CDR1 SGDLS and CDR2 YYNGEE. CDR3 in DNA: TGTGCCAGCAGCGTAGACGGGGATACTGAAGCTTTCTTT. Encoded protein: CASSVDGDTEAFF.

This chain links TRBV12-2 with TRBJ1-4; the tabulated D call, TRBD1, remains unverified against the DNA. TRBV12-2 is classified as a pseudogene. This CDR3 is 18 amino acids long. DNA of the CDR3: TGTGCAAGTCGGCATCCGGGGACAGGGAAGGGAAATAATGAAAAACTGTTTTTT. It specifies CASRHPGTGKGNNEKLFF.

The chain combines TRBV18 with TRBJ1-4, with TRBD1 matching over 8 bases. V shed 5 bases, J shed 8 bases, and the junction held 13 bases outside the gene matches. CDR1 KGHSH and CDR2 LQKENI come from the germline V gene. This CDR3 spans 16 amino acids. The CDR3 here is CASSSTRTGTVEKLFF. In DNA, the CDR3 is TGTGCCAGCTCATCGACTCGGACAGGGACAGTAGAAAAACTGTTTTTT.

This sequence joins TRBV4-1 and TRBJ2-7; 11 nucleotides line up with TRBD2. The length of the CDR3 is 17 residues. Trimming at V came to 1 base and at J to 4 bases, leaving 9 bases not matched to a gene. The germline CDR1 and CDR2 sequences are MGHRA and YSYEKL. The CDR3: CASSQVYGTSGIYEQYF. CDR3 DNA sequence: TGCGCCAGCAGCCAAGTTTACGGGACTAGCGGAATTTACGAGCAGTACTTC.

The chain couples TRBV6-6 to TRBJ2-2; 10 bases align to TRBD1. The germline V gene has CDR1 MNHNY and CDR2 SVGAGI (reference sequence). CDR3 length equals 14 residues. Trimming at V came to 7 bases and at J to 6 bases, leaving 5 bases not matched to a gene. CDR3 protein: CASIGDRGPGELFF. CDR3 nucleotide sequence: TGTGCCAGCATTGGGGACAGGGGCCCCGGGGAGCTGTTTTTT.